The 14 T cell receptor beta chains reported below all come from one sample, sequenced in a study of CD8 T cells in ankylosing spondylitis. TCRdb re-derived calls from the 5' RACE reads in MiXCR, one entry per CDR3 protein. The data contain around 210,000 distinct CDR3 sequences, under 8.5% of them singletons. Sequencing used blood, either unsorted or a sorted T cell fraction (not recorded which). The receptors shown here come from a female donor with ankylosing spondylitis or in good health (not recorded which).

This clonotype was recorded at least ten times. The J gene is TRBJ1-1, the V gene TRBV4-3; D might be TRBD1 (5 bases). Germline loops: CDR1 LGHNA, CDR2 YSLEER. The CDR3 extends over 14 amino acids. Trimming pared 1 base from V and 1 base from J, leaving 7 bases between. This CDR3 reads CASSQGGGNTEAFF. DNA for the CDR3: TGCGCCAGCAGCCAAGGCGGGGGGAACACTGAAGCTTTCTTT.

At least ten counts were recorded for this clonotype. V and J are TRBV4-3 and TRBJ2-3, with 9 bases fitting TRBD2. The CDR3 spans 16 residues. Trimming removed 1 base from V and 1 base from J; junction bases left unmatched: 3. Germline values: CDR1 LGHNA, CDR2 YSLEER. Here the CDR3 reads CASSQGTSAGTDTQYF. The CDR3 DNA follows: TGCGCCAGCAGCCAAGGGACTAGCGCAGGCACAGATACGCAGTATTTT.

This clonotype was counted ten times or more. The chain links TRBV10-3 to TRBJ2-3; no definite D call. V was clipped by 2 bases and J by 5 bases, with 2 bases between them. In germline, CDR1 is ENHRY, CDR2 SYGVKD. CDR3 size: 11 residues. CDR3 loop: CAISELDTQYF. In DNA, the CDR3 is TGTGCCATCAGTGAGCTAGATACGCAGTATTTT.

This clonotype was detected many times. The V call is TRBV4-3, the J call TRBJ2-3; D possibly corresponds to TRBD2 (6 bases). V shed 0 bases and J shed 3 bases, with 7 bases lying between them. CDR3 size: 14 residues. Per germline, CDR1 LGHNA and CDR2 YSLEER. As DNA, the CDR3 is TGCGCCAGCAGCCAAGAACGGGAGACAGATACGCAGTATTTT. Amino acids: CASSQERETDTQYF.

For the CDR3, the DNA is TGTGCCAGCAGTTACGAGGCGACAGGGGATCCGCGGGGGGCGAAAAAGAGCTCCTACAATGAGCAGTTCTTC. As protein: CASSYEATGDPRGAKKSSYNEQFF. The J gene is TRBJ2-1, the V gene TRBV6-2 or TRBV6-3; D is possibly TRBD1 or TRBD2 (8 bases each). From germline, CDR1 is MNHEY and CDR2 SVGEGT. The CDR3 is 24 amino acids. V was shortened by 2 bases and J by 0 bases, with 35 bases between the two germline ends.

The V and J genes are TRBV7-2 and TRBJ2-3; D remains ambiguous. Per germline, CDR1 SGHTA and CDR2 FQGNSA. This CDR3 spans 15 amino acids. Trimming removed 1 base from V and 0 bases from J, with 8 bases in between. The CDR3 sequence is CASSLGGASTDTQYF. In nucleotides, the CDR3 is TGTGCCAGCAGCTTAGGTGGCGCTAGCACAGATACGCAGTATTTT. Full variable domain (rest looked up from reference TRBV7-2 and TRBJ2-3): GAGVSQSPSNKVTEKGKDVELRCDPISGHTALYWYRQSLGQGLEFLIYFQGNSAPDKSGLPSDRFSAERTGGSVSTLTIQRTQQEDSAVYLCASSLGGASTDTQYFGPGTRLTVL.

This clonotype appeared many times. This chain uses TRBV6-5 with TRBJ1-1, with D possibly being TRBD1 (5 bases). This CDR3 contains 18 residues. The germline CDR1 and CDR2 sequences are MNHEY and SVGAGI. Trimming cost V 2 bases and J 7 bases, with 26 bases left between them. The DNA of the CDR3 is TGTGCCAGCAGTTACCTAGGGGACGGCGGGGCTCGGTCTGGTGAAGCTTTCTTT. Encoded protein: CASSYLGDGGARSGEAFF.

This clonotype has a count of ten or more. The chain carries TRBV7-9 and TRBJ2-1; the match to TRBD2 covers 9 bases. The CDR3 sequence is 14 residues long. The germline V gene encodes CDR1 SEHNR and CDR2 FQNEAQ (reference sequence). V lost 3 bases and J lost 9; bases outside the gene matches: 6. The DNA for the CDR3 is TGTGCCAGCAGCTTTAGCGGGAGTGGTGGTGAGCAGTTCTTC. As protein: CASSFSGSGGEQFF.

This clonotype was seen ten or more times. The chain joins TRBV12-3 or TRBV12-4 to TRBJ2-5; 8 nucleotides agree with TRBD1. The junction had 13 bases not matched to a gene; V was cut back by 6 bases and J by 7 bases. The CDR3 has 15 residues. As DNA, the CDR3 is TGTGCCAGCAGCACCGGGACAGGCCCCTTACGGACCCAGTACTTC. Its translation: CASSTGTGPLRTQYF.

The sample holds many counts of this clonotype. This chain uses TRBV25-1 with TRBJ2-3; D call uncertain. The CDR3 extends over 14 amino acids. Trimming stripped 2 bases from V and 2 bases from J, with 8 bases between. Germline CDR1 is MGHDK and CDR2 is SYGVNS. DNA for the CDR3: TGTGCCAGCAGTGAAGTCGGCCTCACAGATACGCAGTATTTT. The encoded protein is CASSEVGLTDTQYF.

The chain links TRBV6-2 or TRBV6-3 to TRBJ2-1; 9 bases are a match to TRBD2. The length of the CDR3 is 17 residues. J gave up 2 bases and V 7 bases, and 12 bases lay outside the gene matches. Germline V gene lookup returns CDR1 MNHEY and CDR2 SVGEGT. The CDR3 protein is CASKPTYAGGPYNEQFF. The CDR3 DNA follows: TGTGCCAGCAAACCCACCTACGCGGGAGGGCCCTACAATGAGCAGTTCTTC.

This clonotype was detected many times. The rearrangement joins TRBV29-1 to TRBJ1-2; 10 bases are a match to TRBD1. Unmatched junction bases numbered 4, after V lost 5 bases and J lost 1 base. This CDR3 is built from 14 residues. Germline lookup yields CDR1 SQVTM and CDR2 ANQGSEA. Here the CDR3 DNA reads TGCAGCGTTCCCGGACAGGGGGGTAACTATGGCTACACCTTC. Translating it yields CSVPGQGGNYGYTF.

This CDR3 reads CASSLSTINTGELFF. In DNA form, the CDR3 reads TGTGCCAGCAGTTTATCCACCATCAACACCGGGGAGCTGTTTTTT. The rearrangement joins TRBV28 to TRBJ2-2; no reliable D call. Germline V CDR1 and CDR2: MDHEN, SYDVKM. The CDR3 is made up of 15 amino acids. V dropped 1 base and J dropped 2 bases, with 8 bases sitting between them. Full variable domain (outside the CDR3, taken from reference TRBV28 and TRBJ2-2): DVKVTQSSRYLVKRTGEKVFLECVQDMDHENMFWYRQDPGLGLRLIYFSYDVKMKEKGDIPEGYSVSREKKERFSLILESASTNQTSMYLCASSLSTINTGELFFGEGSRLTVL.

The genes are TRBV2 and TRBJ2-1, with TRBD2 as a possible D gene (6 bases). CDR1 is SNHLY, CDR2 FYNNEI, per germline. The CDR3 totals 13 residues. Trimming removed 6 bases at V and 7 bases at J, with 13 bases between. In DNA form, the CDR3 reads TGTGCCAGCAGGAGTTGGGAGGCTAATGAGCAGTTCTTC. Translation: CASRSWEANEQFF.